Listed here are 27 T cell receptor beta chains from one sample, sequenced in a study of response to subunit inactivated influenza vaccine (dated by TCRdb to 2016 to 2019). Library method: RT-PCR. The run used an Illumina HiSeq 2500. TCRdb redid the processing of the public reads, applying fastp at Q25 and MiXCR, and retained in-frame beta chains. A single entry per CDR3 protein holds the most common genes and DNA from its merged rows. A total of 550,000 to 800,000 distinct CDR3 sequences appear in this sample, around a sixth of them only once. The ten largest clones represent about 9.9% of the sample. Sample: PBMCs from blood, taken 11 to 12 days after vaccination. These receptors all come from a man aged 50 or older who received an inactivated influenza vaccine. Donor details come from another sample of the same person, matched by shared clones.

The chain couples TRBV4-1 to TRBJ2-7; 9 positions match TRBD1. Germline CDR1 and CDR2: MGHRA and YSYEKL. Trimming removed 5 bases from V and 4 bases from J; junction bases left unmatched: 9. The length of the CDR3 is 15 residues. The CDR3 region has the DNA TGCGCCAGCAGCTCGGGGGGACAGGGTATATACGAGCAGTACTTC. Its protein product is CASSSGGQGIYEQYF.

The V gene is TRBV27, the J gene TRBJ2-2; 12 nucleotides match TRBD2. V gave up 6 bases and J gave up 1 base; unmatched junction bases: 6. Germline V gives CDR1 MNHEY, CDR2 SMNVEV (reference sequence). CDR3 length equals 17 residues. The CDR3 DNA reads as TGTGCCAGCAGCACGGGACTAGCGGGTGGGAACACCGGGGAGCTGTTTTTT. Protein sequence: CASSTGLAGGNTGELFF.

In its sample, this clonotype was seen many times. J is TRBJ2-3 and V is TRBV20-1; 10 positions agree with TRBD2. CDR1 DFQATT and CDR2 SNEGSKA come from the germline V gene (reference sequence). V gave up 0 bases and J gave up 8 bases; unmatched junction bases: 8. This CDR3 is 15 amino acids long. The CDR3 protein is CSARDSLAGDLTQYF. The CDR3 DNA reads TGCAGTGCTAGAGATTCGCTAGCGGGAGATCTTACGCAGTATTTT.

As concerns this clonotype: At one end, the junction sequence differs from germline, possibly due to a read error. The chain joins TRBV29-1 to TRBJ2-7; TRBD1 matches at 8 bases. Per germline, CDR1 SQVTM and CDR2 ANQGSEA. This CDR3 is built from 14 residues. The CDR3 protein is CSIEERTGNYEQYF. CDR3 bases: TGCAGCATTGAAGAACGGACAGGGAACTACGAGCAGTACTTC.

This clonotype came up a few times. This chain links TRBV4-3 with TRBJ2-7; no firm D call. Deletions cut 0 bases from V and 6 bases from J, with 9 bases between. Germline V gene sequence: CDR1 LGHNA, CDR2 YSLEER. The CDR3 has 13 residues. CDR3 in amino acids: CASSQDLSGEQYF. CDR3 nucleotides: TGCGCCAGCAGCCAAGATTTGTCGGGCGAGCAGTACTTC.

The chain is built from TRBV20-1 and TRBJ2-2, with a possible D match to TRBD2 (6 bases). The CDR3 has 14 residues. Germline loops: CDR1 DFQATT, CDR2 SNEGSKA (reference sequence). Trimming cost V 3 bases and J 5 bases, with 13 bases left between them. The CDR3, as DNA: TGCAGTGCTAGTCGGGAGACGGGGACCGGGGAGCTGTTTTTT. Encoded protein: CSASRETGTGELFF.

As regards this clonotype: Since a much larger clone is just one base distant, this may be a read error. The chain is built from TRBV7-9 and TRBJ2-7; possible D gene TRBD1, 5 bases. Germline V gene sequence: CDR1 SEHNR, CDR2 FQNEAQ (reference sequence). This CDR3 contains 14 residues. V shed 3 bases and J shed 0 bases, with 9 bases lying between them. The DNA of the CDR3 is TGTGCCAGCAGCTTTGGCCAGGGCTCCTACGAGCAGTACTTC. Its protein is CASSFGQGSYEQYF.

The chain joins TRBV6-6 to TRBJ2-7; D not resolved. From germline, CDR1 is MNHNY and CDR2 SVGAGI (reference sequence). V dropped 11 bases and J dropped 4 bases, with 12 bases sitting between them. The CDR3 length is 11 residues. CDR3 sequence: CASRASYEQYF. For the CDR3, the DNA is TGTGCCTCAAGAGCGTCGTACGAGCAGTACTTC.

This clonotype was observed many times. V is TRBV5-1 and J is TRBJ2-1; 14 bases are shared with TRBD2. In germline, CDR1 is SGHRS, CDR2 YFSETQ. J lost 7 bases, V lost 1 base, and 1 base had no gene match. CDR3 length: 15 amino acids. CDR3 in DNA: TGCGCCAGCAGCTTGAGGACTAGCGGGAGGAATGAGCAGTTCTTC. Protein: CASSLRTSGRNEQFF.

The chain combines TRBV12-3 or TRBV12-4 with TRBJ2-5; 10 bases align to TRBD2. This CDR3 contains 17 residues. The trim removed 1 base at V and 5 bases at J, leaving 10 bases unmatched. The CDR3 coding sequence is TGTGCCAGCAGTTTAGTTTCGACTAGCGGGTTAGGGGAGACCCAGTACTTC. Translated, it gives CASSLVSTSGLGETQYF.

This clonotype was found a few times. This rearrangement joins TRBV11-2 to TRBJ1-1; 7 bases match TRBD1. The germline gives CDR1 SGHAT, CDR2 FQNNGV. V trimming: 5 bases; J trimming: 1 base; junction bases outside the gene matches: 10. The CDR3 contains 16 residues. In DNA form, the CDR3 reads TGTGCCAGCAGCCGTAAGAGGACAGGAGAGAACACTGAAGCTTTCTTT. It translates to CASSRKRTGENTEAFF.

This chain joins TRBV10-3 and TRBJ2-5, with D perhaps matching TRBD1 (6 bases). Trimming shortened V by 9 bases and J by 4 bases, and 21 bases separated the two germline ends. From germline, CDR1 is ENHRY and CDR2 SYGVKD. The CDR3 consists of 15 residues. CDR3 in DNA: TGTGCCATAGATTTAACCAGGGGAGTGGGAGAGACCCAGTACTTC. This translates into CAIDLTRGVGETQYF.

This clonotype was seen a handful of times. This chain's CDR3 is CASSHHSGSSNQPQHF. The CDR3 nucleotides read TGTGCCAGCAGCCATCATTCAGGGTCCAGCAATCAGCCCCAGCATTTT. The chain recombines TRBV4-2 with TRBJ1-5; tentatively, D is TRBD1 (5 bases). Germline CDR1 reads LGHNA; CDR2 reads YNFKEQ. V dropped 3 bases and J dropped 1 base, with 13 bases sitting between them. CDR3 length equals 16 residues.

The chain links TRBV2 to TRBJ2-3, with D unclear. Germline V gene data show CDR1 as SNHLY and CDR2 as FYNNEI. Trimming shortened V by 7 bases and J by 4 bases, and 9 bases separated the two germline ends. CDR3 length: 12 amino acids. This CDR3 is CASKVNPDTQYF. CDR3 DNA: TGTGCCAGCAAGGTGAACCCAGATACGCAGTATTTT. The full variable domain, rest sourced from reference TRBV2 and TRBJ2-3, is EPEVTQTPSHQVTQMGQEVILRCVPISNHLYFYWYRQILGQKVEFLVSFYNNEISEKSEIFDDQFSVERPDGSNFTLKIRSTKLEDSAMYFCASKVNPDTQYFGPGTRLTVL.

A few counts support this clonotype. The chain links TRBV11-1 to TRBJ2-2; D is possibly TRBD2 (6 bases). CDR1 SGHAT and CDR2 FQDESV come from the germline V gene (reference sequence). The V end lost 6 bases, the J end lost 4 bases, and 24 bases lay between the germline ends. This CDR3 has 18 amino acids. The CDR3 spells CASSWGVSGRGSTGELFF. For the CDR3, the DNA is TGTGCCAGCAGTTGGGGGGTGAGCGGTCGAGGCAGCACCGGGGAGCTGTTTTTT. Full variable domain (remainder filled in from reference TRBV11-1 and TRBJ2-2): EAEVAQSPRYKITEKSQAVAFWCDPISGHATLYWYRQILGQGPELLVQFQDESVVDDSQLPKDRFSAERLKGVDSTLKIQPAELGDSAMYLCASSWGVSGRGSTGELFFGEGSRLTVL.

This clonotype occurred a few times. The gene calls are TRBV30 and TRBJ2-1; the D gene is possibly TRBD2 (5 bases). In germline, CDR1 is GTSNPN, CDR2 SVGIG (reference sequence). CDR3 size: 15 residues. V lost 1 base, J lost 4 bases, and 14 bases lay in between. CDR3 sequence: CAWSAGLELYNEQFF. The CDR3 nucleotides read TGTGCCTGGAGTGCCGGACTCGAGCTATACAATGAGCAGTTCTTC.

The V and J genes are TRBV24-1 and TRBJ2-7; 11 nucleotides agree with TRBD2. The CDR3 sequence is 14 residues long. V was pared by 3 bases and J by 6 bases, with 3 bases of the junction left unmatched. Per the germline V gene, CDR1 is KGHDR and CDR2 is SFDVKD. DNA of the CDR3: TGTGCCACCAGTGATGTGGGACTAGCGGCCGAGCAGTACTTC. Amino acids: CATSDVGLAAEQYF.

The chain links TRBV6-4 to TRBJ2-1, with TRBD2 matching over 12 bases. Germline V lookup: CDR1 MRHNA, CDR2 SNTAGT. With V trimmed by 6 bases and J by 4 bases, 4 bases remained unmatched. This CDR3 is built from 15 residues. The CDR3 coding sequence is TGTGCCAGCAGGACTAGCGGGAGTGGGTACAATGAGCAGTTCTTC. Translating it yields CASRTSGSGYNEQFF.

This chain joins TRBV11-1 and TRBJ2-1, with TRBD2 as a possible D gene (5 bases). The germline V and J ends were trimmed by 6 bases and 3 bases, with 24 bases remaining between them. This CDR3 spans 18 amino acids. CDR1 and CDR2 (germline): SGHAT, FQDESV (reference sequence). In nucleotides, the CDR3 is TGTGCCAGCAGGTTTGGGCCTGGTGCGCTCGAGGGCTACAATGAGCAGTTCTTC. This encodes CASRFGPGALEGYNEQFF.

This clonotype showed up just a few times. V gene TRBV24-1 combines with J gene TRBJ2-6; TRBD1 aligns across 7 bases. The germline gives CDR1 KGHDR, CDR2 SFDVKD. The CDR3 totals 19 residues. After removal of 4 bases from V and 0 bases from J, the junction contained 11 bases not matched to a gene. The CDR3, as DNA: TGTGCCACCAGTGAAGCACCGGGACAGTCCCGCTCTGGGGCCAACGTCCTGACTTTC. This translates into CATSEAPGQSRSGANVLTF.

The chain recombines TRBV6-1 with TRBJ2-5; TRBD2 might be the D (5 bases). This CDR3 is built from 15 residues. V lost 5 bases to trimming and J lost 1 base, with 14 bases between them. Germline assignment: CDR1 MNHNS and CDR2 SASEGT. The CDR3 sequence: CASSPPRGFQETQYF. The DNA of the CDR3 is TGTGCCAGCAGTCCCCCCCGGGGTTTCCAAGAGACCCAGTACTTC.

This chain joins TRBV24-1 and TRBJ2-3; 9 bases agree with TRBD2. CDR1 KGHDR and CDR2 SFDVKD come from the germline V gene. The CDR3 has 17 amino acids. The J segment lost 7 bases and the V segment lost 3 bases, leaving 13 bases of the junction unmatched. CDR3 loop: CATSDPTFGGGGHTQYF. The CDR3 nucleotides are TGTGCCACCAGTGATCCCACCTTCGGCGGGGGGGGGCATACGCAGTATTTT.

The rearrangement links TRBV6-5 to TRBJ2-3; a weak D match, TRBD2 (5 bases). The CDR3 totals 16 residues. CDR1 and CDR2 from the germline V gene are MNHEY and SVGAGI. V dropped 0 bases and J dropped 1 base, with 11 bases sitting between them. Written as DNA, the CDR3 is TGTGCCAGCAGTTACTCGAGTCGGGGAGGCACAGATACGCAGTATTTT. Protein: CASSYSSRGGTDTQYF.

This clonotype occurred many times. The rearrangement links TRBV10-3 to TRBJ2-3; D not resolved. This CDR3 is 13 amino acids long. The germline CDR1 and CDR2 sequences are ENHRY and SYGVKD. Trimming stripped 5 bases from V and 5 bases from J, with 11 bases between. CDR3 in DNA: TGTGCCATCAGTCTCCGAGTCGAAGATACGCAGTATTTT. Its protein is CAISLRVEDTQYF.

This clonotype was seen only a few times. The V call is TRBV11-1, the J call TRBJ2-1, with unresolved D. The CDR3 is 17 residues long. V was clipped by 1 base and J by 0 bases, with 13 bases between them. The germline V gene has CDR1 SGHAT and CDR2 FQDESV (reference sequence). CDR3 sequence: CASSLEWRLNSYNEQFF. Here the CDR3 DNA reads TGTGCCAGCAGCTTAGAATGGCGGTTAAACTCCTACAATGAGCAGTTCTTC.

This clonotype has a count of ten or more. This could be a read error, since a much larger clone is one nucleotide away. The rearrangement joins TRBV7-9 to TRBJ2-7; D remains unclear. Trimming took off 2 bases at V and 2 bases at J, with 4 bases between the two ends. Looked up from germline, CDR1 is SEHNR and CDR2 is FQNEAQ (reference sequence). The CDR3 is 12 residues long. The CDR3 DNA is TGTGCCAGCAGCTTACAGGCCTACGAGCAGTACTTC. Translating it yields CASSLQAYEQYF.

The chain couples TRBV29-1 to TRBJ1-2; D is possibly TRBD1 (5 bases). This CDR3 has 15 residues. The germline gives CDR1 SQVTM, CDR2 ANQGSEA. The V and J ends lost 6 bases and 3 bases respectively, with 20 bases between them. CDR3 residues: CSVRPGTAPYYGYTF. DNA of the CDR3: TGCAGCGTGCGCCCTGGGACTGCCCCTTACTATGGCTACACCTTC.